This TCR beta chain was retrieved from a study of T cell repertoires in cytomegalovirus infection. Study-wide background: Both a matching HLA type and CMV infection were indicated by public TCR beta signatures.

The study's findings and limits: Across the ex vivo response, the dominant clonotypes were HLA-C-restricted CMV-specific TCR beta clonotypes. The cumulative frequency of public TCR beta families distinguished individuals who carried CMV together with the relevant HLA.

The table lists this clonotype with many counts. Its cognate antigen is unknown. CDR1 and CDR2 (germline): MNHNS, SASEGT. The length of the CDR3 is 16 residues. V shed 8 bases, J shed 3 bases, and the junction held 13 bases outside the gene matches. TCRdb ran MiXCR on the reads and lists one entry per CDR3 protein. The data contain hundreds of thousands of distinct CDR3 sequences, approximately 7% of them singletons. This clonotype was sampled from a human donor in good health (CMV status not recorded). Some clones in this sample may be carry-over from other donors' samples. The chain employs TRBV6-1 and TRBJ2-3; 8 bases fit TRBD1. Sequenced material: PBMCs. The CDR3 region has the DNA TGTGCCAGCTTACCCCCGGACAGGGCTAGGACAGATACGCAGTATTTT. It specifies CASLPPDRARTDTQYF.